Presented here are 4 T cell receptor beta chains from one specimen sequenced in a study of cytomegalovirus exposure and HLA in healthy donors. Researchers ran the PCR with 60 Vbeta and 13 Jbeta primers. Clones were sequenced by immunoSEQ multiplex PCR, and TCRdb holds only the in-frame ones, with some missing. The sample has roughly 78,000 clones. The sample comprised PBMCs. The origin of the receptors is a man aged 35 to 55 in good health and CMV-seronegative.

The chain combines TRBV21-1 with TRBJ1-4; the DNA was not used to check the table's D call, TRBD1. TRBV21-1 is recorded as a pseudogene. The CDR3 is 17 residues long. The CDR3 DNA sequence: TGTGCCAGCAGCCAAGATCACTTAGGACAGGGGAGTGAAAAACTGTTTTTT. Amino acids: CASSQDHLGQGSEKLFF.

This chain joins TRBV7-9 and TRBJ2-3, with TRBD2 as a possible D gene (5 bases). Germline CDR1 is SEHNR and CDR2 is FQNEAQ (reference sequence). V was clipped by 5 bases and J by 1 base, with 16 bases between them. The CDR3 loop spans 16 amino acids. The CDR3 nucleotides are TGTGCCAGCAGCCCCACTATCCGGACTCGCACAGATACGCAGTATTTT. Amino acid sequence: CASSPTIRTRTDTQYF.

J is TRBJ1-1 and V is TRBV5-4; 7 bases line up with TRBD1. Unmatched junction bases numbered 3, after V lost 1 base and J lost 3 bases. Germline loops: CDR1 SGHNT, CDR2 YYREEE (reference sequence). This CDR3 region has 14 residues. As DNA, the CDR3 is TGTGCCAGCAGCTTGTCAGGGGGGTACACTGAAGCTTTCTTT. This gives the protein CASSLSGGYTEAFF.

The chain combines TRBV5-1 with TRBJ2-3; 14 bases agree with TRBD2. V was pared by 4 bases and J by 4 bases, with 5 bases of the junction left unmatched. The CDR3 totals 16 residues. Germline lookup yields CDR1 SGHRS and CDR2 YFSETQ. CDR3 residues: CASSPGLAGVSDTQYF. In nucleotides, the CDR3 is TGCGCCAGCAGCCCGGGACTAGCGGGAGTATCAGATACGCAGTATTTT.